The rows below give T cell receptor beta chains drawn from one sample of a study of blood T cell repertoires in COVID-19. The table came from immunoSEQ multiplex PCR; TCRdb's copy has only in-frame clones and leaves some out. The sample includes about 70,000 clones, about 86% of them seen just once. The sequenced sample was peripheral blood. These receptors all come from a human donor in a cohort sampled during active COVID-19. Both conserved end residues are part of each CDR3. The D gene is left open where the match is weak. Clone size is not always given. Where it is, it says once, few, many or a class for expanded clones.

clone_size	v_call	j_call	d_call	cdr3_nt	cdr3_aa
few	TRBV28	TRBJ1-6	.	TGTGCCAGCAGTAGGGGATTGACTTCACCCCTCCACTTT	CASSRGLTSPLHF
.	TRBV19	TRBJ2-6	.	TGTGCCAGTAGTCCCGAAGGGGGCGTCCTGACTTTC	CASSPEGGVLTF
.	TRBV3-1/TRBV3-2	TRBJ2-5	.	TGTGCCAGCAGCCAAGATCTTGAAGAGACCCAGTACTTC	CASSQDLEETQYF
.	TRBV5-6	TRBJ2-5	.	TGTGCCAGCAGCTTATCACGAGCGGAGACCCAGTACTTC	CASSLSRAETQYF
.	TRBV5-4	TRBJ2-3	TRBD2	TGTGCCAGCAGCCCGGGAGGGGAAACTACAGATACGCAGTATTTT	CASSPGGETTDTQYF
.	TRBV12-3/TRBV12-4	TRBJ1-1	.	TGTGCCAGCACAGTTTGGAGCACTGAAGCTTTCTTT	CASTVWSTEAFF
.	TRBV13	TRBJ2-7	TRBD1	TGTGCCAGCAGCCCCCGGGGCAGGGGGCTATACGAGCAGTACTTC	CASSPRGRGLYEQYF
.	TRBV3-1/TRBV3-2	TRBJ1-3	.	TGTGCCAGCAGCCAGACAGGCTCTGGAAACACCATATATTTT	CASSQTGSGNTIYF
once	TRBV27	TRBJ2-1	.	TGCGCCAGCAGTCTGATCGGGAATGAGCAGTTCTTC	CASSLIGNEQFF
.	TRBV4-1	TRBJ2-2	.	TGCGCCAGCAGCCCCGGGGGGCGGCGGACCGGGGAGCTGTTTTTT	CASSPGGRRTGELFF
.	TRBV3-1/TRBV3-2	TRBJ2-1	.	TGTGCCAGCAGCCAACGCCCCGGAGGGAGTGAGCAGTTCTTC	CASSQRPGGSEQFF
.	TRBV7-8	TRBJ2-6	.	TGTGCCAGCAGTTCACTAACGACGGCCCCCTCTGGGGCCAACGTCCTGACTTTC	CASSSLTTAPSGANVLTF
.	TRBV28	TRBJ2-5	TRBD1	TGTGCCAGCAGTTTAGACAGGGGGCTCGAGACCCAGTACTTC	CASSLDRGLETQYF
.	TRBV6-6	TRBJ1-1	.	TGTGCCAGCAGGGGGGGGACTGAAGCTTTCTTT	CASRGGTEAFF
.	TRBV7-2	TRBJ2-7	TRBD2	TGTGCCAGCAGCTTGAGACTAGCGGGGGTCTCCTACGAGCAGTACTTC	CASSLRLAGVSYEQYF
.	TRBV19	TRBJ2-5	.	TGTGCCAGTACAGGTTATCAGGGGGAGACCCAGTACTTC	CASTGYQGETQYF
.	TRBV5-8	TRBJ1-6	.	TGTGCCAGCACCCAGACACCGAATAATTCACCCCTCCACTTT	CASTQTPNNSPLHF
.	TRBV18	TRBJ2-3	.	TGTGCCAGCTCACCCCTGGACTTTCCCAAAGATACGCAGTATTTT	CASSPLDFPKDTQYF
.	TRBV3-1/TRBV3-2	TRBJ2-7	TRBD2	TGTGCCAGCAGCCACCAGTGGGGCGGGACTAGCGCCCATCGCGAGCAGTACTTC	CASSHQWGGTSAHREQYF
.	TRBV19	TRBJ2-7	TRBD2	TGTGCCAGTAGTATGGGGTACCGGACTAGCGAATACGAGCAGTACTTC	CASSMGYRTSEYEQYF
.	TRBV19	TRBJ2-5	.	TGTGCCAGTAGTGTGAGGGGGGAGACCCAGTACTTC	CASSVRGETQYF
.	TRBV18	TRBJ2-1	TRBD2	TGTGCCAGCTCACCACCGGCTAGCGGGGGGGGTTATGAGCAGTTCTTC	CASSPPASGGGYEQFF
few	TRBV5-1	TRBJ2-7	TRBD1	TGCGCCAGCAGCTTTATACAGGGGGCGGCGGGAGAGCAGTACTTC	CASSFIQGAAGEQYF
.	TRBV6-2/TRBV6-3	TRBJ1-4	.	TGTGCCAGCAGTGGACAGAATAATGAAAAACTGTTTTTT	CASSGQNNEKLFF
.	TRBV5-1	TRBJ2-3	.	TGCGCCAGCAGCTTGGGAGGCACAGATACGCAGTATTTT	CASSLGGTDTQYF
.	TRBV12-5	TRBJ1-5	TRBD1	TGTGCTAGTGGTTTGGTACGGCAGGCAGGGGGCGCGACGGTTCAGCCCCAGCATTTT	CASGLVRQAGGATVQPQHF
.	TRBV28	TRBJ2-3	.	TGTGCCAGCAGTCGAGGGGGGGAAACAGATACGCAGTATTTT	CASSRGGETDTQYF
many	TRBV5-6	TRBJ2-7	TRBD2	TGTGCCAGCAGCCCATGGGAGGGGAACGAGCAGTACTTC	CASSPWEGNEQYF
.	TRBV7-2	TRBJ2-7	TRBD2	TGTGCCAGCAGCTTCGGGGGGCGCGGGGGGCCCATGCGGTACTTC	CASSFGGRGGPMRYF
.	TRBV18	TRBJ2-5	.	TGTGCCAGCTCACAGACTCGGGAAAAGACCCAGTACTTC	CASSQTREKTQYF
.	TRBV19	TRBJ2-2	.	TGTGCCAGTATAGGACAGCACCAAACATCGACCGGGGAGCTGTTTTTT	CASIGQHQTSTGELFF
.	TRBV7-8	TRBJ2-7	.	TGTGCCAGCAGCTCGACACTCTCCTACGAGCAGTACTTC	CASSSTLSYEQYF
.	TRBV7-8	TRBJ1-5	.	TGTGCCAGCAGCTTTCATAGCAATCAGCCCCAGCATTTT	CASSFHSNQPQHF
.	TRBV12-5	TRBJ1-5	.	TGTGCTAGTGGTTCCACAGGGTTCAAGGATCAGCCCCAGCATTTT	CASGSTGFKDQPQHF
.	TRBV7-9	TRBJ1-2	TRBD1	TGTGCCAGCAGCTCCCCGGGACAGGGGTATTCTAACTATGGCTACACCTTC	CASSSPGQGYSNYGYTF
.	TRBV5-6	TRBJ2-5	.	TGTGCCGCAAGCTTCCGACAGACCCAAGAGACCCAGTACTTC	CAASFRQTQETQYF
.	TRBV5-1	TRBJ1-2	.	TGCGCCAGCAGAGCAGGGGCTACAGCTAACTATGGCTACACCTTC	CASRAGATANYGYTF
.	TRBV10-1	TRBJ1-1	.	TGCGCCAGCCAGGGAAAGGGCCGGCAAGCTTTCTTT	CASQGKGRQAFF
.	TRBV5-5	TRBJ1-2	.	TGTGCCAGCAGCCCCGGCGGCGGGAGGCTTAGTGATGGCTACACCTTC	CASSPGGGRLSDGYTF
.	TRBV6-4	TRBJ2-1	TRBD2	TGTGCCAGCAGTGAAGGGGCGGGGGGGTTACAGCAGTTCTTC	CASSEGAGGLQQFF
.	TRBV7-2	TRBJ1-2	TRBD1	TGTGCCAGCAGCTTGGCACCCGGGACAGGGGTCTTAAACTATGGCTACACCTTC	CASSLAPGTGVLNYGYTF
.	TRBV28	TRBJ2-7	.	TGTGCCAGCGGGTCTGGCGGGGTCTCCGAGCAGTACTTC	CASGSGGVSEQYF
.	TRBV19	TRBJ1-1	.	TGTGCCAGTAGTACTGGGGAGACTGAAGCTTTCTTT	CASSTGETEAFF
.	TRBV19	TRBJ1-2	TRBD1	TGTGCCAGTTACTCCATGGACAGGGTAGGCTATGGCTACACCTTC	CASYSMDRVGYGYTF
.	TRBV7-2	TRBJ2-3	TRBD2	TGTGCCAGCAGCCCGATAGCGGGGGGGCTCACAGATACGCAGTATTTT	CASSPIAGGLTDTQYF
.	TRBV5-1	TRBJ2-2	.	TGCGCCAGCAGCCCAGGGTCCGACACCGGGGAGCTGTTTTTT	CASSPGSDTGELFF
.	TRBV5-5	TRBJ1-1	.	TGTGCCAGCAGGGACACCGAATTACAGGGCACTGAAGCTTTCTTT	CASRDTELQGTEAFF
.	TRBV27	TRBJ1-1	TRBD1	TGTGCCAGCAGTTTAACCCCAGGACAGGACACTGAAGCTTTCTTT	CASSLTPGQDTEAFF
.	TRBV11-2	TRBJ2-3	TRBD2	TGTGCCAGCACATTCGTACGGGGGGGGAGCACAGATACGCAGTATTTT	CASTFVRGGSTDTQYF
.	TRBV27	TRBJ1-5	TRBD1	TGTGCCAGCAGTTTATCCCGGGACAGGGGACCTAATCAGCCCCAGCATTTT	CASSLSRDRGPNQPQHF